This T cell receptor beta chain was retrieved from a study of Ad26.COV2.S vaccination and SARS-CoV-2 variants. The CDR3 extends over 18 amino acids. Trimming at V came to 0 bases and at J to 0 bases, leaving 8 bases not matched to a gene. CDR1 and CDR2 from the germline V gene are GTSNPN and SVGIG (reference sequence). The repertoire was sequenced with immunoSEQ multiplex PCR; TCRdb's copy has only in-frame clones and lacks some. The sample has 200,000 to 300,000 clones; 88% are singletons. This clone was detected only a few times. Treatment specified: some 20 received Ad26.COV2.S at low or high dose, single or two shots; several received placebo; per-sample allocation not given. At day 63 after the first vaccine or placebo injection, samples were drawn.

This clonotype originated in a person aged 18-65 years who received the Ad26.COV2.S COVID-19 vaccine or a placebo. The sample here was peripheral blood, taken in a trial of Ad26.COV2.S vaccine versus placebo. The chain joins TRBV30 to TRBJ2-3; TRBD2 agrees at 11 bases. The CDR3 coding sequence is TGTGCCTGGAGTGTAGGCAGGTGGACTAGCGGGAGCACAGATACGCAGTATTTT. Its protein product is CAWSVGRWTSGSTDTQYF.